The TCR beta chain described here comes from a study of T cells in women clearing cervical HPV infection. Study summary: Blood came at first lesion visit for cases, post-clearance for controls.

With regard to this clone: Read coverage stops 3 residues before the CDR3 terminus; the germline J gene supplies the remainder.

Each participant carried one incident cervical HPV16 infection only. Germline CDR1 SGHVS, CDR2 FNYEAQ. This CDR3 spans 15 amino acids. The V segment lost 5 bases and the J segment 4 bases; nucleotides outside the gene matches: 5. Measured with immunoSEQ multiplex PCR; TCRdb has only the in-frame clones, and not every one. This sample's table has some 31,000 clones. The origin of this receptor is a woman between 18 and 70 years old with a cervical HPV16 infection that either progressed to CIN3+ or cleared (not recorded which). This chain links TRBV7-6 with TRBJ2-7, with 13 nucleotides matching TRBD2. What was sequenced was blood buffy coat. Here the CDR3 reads CASSLTSGGGYEQYF. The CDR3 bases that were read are TGTGCCAGCAGCCTTACTAGCGGGGGGGGTTACGAG.